Listed below are T cell receptor beta chains from one sample, sequenced in a study of T cell changes during pregnancy in multiple sclerosis. Using immunoSEQ multiplex PCR, the repertoire was profiled, and TCRdb retains in-frame clones only, with some absent. The repertoire holds tens of thousands of clones, about 91% seen once, with around 2.1% in the top ten. The sample here was peripheral blood, taken in the third trimester of pregnancy. The source is a female donor with multiple sclerosis, enrolled in a pregnancy study. CDR3s leave out the opening cysteine and the closing phenylalanine or tryptophan.

v_call: TRBV21-1
cdr3_aa: ASSTYEGLGGNQPQH

v_call: TRBV5-4
cdr3_aa: ASSFGTASSYGYT

v_call: TRBV18
cdr3_aa: ASSPGGDGTEAF

v_call: TRBV11-2
cdr3_aa: ASSVRQGKGTEAF

v_call: TRBV7-8
cdr3_aa: ASSLSGRTDTQY

v_call: TRBV2
cdr3_aa: ASRGTVYNEQF

v_call: TRBV5-8
cdr3_aa: ASSLALLAGGESSYNEQF

v_call: TRBV29-1
cdr3_aa: SVGEGTVTEAF

v_call: TRBV19
cdr3_aa: ASRATGGTEAF

v_call: TRBV7-3
cdr3_aa: ASSPQAGHTDTQY

v_call: TRBV5-4
cdr3_aa: ASSQTANTEAF

v_call: TRBV6-6
cdr3_aa: ASSLTGGARSYEQY

v_call: TRBV7-2
cdr3_aa: ASSLEGVGAGSYNEQF

v_call: TRBV4-2
cdr3_aa: ASSQGVLREEHNEQF

v_call: TRBV18
cdr3_aa: ASSPPSGTGEQY

v_call: TRBV6-6
cdr3_aa: ASSRLSEQPQH

v_call: TRBV5-4
cdr3_aa: ASSGLAKNIQY

v_call: TRBV6-5
cdr3_aa: ASSIGQGFQETQY

v_call: TRBV18
cdr3_aa: ASSPNRQHTEAF

v_call: TRBV7-2
cdr3_aa: ASSRTGYEQY

v_call: TRBV28
cdr3_aa: ATRRDMNTEAF

v_call: TRBV30
cdr3_aa: AWSLLEDFGEKLF

v_call: TRBV30
cdr3_aa: AWSTVTGRDEQY

v_call: TRBV19
cdr3_aa: ASSPRSSDPSYNEQF

v_call: TRBV9
cdr3_aa: ASSVRGPTEAF

v_call: TRBV4-3
cdr3_aa: ASSRRLAGAYEQY

v_call: TRBV15
cdr3_aa: APEGETQY

v_call: TRBV28
cdr3_aa: ASTKRESAYNEQF

v_call: TRBV25-1
cdr3_aa: ASSAGLASSSGANVLT